This T cell receptor (beta chain) is from a study of vaccination effects on CD4 cells after COVID-19. Assay used: immunoSEQ multiplex PCR; TCRdb lists only in-frame clones, some missing. Of 13,000 to 15,000 clones in the sample, approximately 68% are singletons; the top ten hold 9% to 10%. CDR1 and CDR2 from the germline V gene are SEHNR and FQNEAQ (reference sequence). Trimming cost V 5 bases and J 3 bases, with 13 bases left between them. CDR3 length: 15 residues. Prior to sequencing, the ViraFEST assay stimulated PBMC with viral peptide pools, which expanded the antigen-specific CD4+ T cells. CD4+ T cells were isolated after around 9 days of culture. Two-dose vaccination with either BNT162b2 or mRNA-1273 was given to the participants. Nucleocapsid antibody tests were negative, and the vaccine recipients had no prior SARS-CoV-2 infection. In the case of this clone: Its antigen is not identified.

Sequencing used CD4+ T cells from PBMCs cultured with SARS-CoV-2 spike peptides, obtained after COVID-19 vaccination. The sequence was obtained from a human donor who received a COVID-19 vaccine. The rearrangement uses TRBV7-9 and TRBJ1-4; D remains ambiguous. Written as DNA, the CDR3 is TGTGCCAGCAGCCGCACAGAAACCCCTAATGAAAAACTGTTTTTT. It is translated as CASSRTETPNEKLFF.